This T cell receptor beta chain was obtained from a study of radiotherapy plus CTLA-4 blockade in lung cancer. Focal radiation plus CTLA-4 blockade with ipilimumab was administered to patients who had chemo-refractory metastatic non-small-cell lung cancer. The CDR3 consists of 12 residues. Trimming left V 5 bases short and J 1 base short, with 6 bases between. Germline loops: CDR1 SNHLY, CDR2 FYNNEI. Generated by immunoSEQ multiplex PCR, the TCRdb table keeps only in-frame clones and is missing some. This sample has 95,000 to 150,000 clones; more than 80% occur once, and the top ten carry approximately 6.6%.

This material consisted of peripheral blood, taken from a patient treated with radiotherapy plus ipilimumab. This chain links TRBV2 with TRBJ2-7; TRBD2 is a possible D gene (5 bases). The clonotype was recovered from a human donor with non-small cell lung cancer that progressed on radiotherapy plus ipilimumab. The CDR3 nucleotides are TGTGCCAGCAGTCGGACTTCCTACGAGCAGTACTTC. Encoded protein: CASSRTSYEQYF.